Each of the 21 T cell receptor beta chains below was sequenced from the same sample in a study of shared clonotypes between healthy human individuals. Libraries were prepared by immunoSEQ multiplex PCR; TCRdb keeps only in-frame clonotypes and omits some of them. The sample records 2 million to 2.5 million clones, about 92% being singletons. As defined, naive CD8 cells were CD45RO-negative and positively selected for CCR7, with terminally differentiated effector memory CD45RA+ cells excluded. Sequencing input: naive CD8+ T cells from PBMCs. These receptors originate from a man younger than 35 in good health. Some clones in this sample may be carry-over from other donors' samples.

The chain employs TRBV28 and TRBJ2-3, with D possibly being TRBD2 (6 bases). This CDR3 has 19 amino acids. The germline gives CDR1 MDHEN, CDR2 SYDVKM. The V gene lost 3 bases and the J gene lost 0 bases, with 22 bases spanning the gap. CDR3 bases: TGTGCCAGCAGTTTGTCGGGTATTGGTAGCGGTCCTAGCACAGATACGCAGTATTTT. It encodes CASSLSGIGSGPSTDTQYF.

The chain is built from TRBV11-1 and TRBJ2-4, with D possibly matching TRBD2 (6 bases). V lost 0 bases, J lost 6 bases, and 18 bases lay in between. The CDR3 loop spans 17 amino acids. Germline CDR1 reads SGHAT; CDR2 reads FQDESV (reference sequence). CDR3 residues: CASSLAAGGIGGNIQYF. The CDR3 bases are TGTGCCAGCAGCTTAGCGGCCGGAGGGATTGGCGGAAACATTCAGTACTTC. The full variable domain, rest sourced from reference TRBV11-1 and TRBJ2-4, is EAEVAQSPRYKITEKSQAVAFWCDPISGHATLYWYRQILGQGPELLVQFQDESVVDDSQLPKDRFSAERLKGVDSTLKIQPAELGDSAMYLCASSLAAGGIGGNIQYFGAGTRLSVL.

In the case of this clone: Additional DNA sequences in this sample encode the identical CDR3. The chain has TRBV20-1 and TRBJ1-1; no clear D gene. Germline V lookup: CDR1 DFQATT, CDR2 SNEGSKA (reference sequence). The CDR3 sequence is 11 residues long. V lost 5 bases and J 0 bases, leaving 4 bases between the germline ends. The CDR3 spells CSARLNTEAFF. The CDR3 DNA reads TGCAGTGCTCGACTGAACACTGAAGCTTTCTTT.

The J gene is TRBJ2-2, the V gene TRBV5-1, with D perhaps TRBD2 (5 bases). The CDR3 extends over 16 amino acids. Between the trimmed V and J ends, which lost 1 base and 1 base, there was a span of 11 bases. Germline values: CDR1 SGHRS, CDR2 YFSETQ. The CDR3 region has the DNA TGCGCCAGCAGCTTGTGGCCGGAGGTGAACACCGGGGAGCTGTTTTTT. This translates into CASSLWPEVNTGELFF.

The count of this clone is one. Within the sample, other DNA sequences also encode this same CDR3. This chain uses TRBV6-1 with TRBJ2-7; TRBD2 matches at 9 bases. J was trimmed by 2 bases and V by 2 bases; bases with no gene match: 4. This CDR3 region has 15 residues. Looked up from germline, CDR1 is MNHNS and CDR2 is SASEGT. Written as DNA, the CDR3 is TGTGCCAGCAGTGAATGGCTAGCGGGGACCTACGAGCAGTACTTC. Translation gives CASSEWLAGTYEQYF.

The chain joins TRBV4-1 to TRBJ2-3; tentatively, D is TRBD2 (5 bases). Germline loops: CDR1 MGHRA, CDR2 YSYEKL. The CDR3 loop spans 14 amino acids. V was cut by 3 bases and J by 5 bases, with 12 bases left in between. The CDR3 DNA reads TGCGCCAGCAGCCACCCCGGACTCGAAGATACGCAGTATTTT. Protein: CASSHPGLEDTQYF.

V usage is TRBV27 and J usage is TRBJ2-4; D not resolved. The germline gives CDR1 MNHEY, CDR2 SMNVEV (reference sequence). The CDR3 has 15 residues. V gave up 3 bases and J gave up 2 bases, with 11 bases separating them. Here the CDR3 reads CASSFIPGSKNIQYF. For the CDR3, the DNA is TGTGCCAGCAGTTTCATTCCGGGTTCCAAAAACATTCAGTACTTC.

This sequence joins TRBV11-3 and TRBJ1-3, with 8 positions matching TRBD1. The length of the CDR3 is 15 residues. Germline V gene sequence: CDR1 SGHNT, CDR2 YENEEA. V shed 5 bases, J shed 8 bases, and the junction held 11 bases outside the gene matches. In DNA, the CDR3 is TGTGCCAGCAGCACCCGGGACAGGAGCTTCCACACCATATATTTT. The encoded protein is CASSTRDRSFHTIYF.

This clone was seen only once. The chain's CDR3 is CASSSPSGSYEQYF. The DNA of the CDR3 is TGTGCCAGCAGCTCTCCTAGCGGGAGTTACGAGCAGTACTTC. The gene calls are TRBV7-9 and TRBJ2-7; 10 bases align to TRBD2. From germline, CDR1 is SEHNR and CDR2 FQNEAQ (reference sequence). With V trimmed by 4 bases and J by 4 bases, 4 bases remained unmatched. The CDR3 extends over 14 amino acids.

There are a few counts of this clone. The chain recombines TRBV5-4 with TRBJ1-4; D not certain. This CDR3 is built from 14 residues. V was pared by 4 bases and J by 8 bases, with 15 bases between. The germline V gene encodes CDR1 SGHNT and CDR2 YYREEE (reference sequence). In DNA form, the CDR3 reads TGTGCCAGCAGCGACGGCAGCGGAGGGGAAAAACTGTTTTTT. It codes for CASSDGSGGEKLFF. The entire variable domain, with the rest obtained from reference TRBV5-4 and TRBJ1-4, is as follows: ETGVTQSPTHLIKTRGQQVTLRCSSQSGHNTVSWYQQALGQGPQFIFQYYREEENGRGNFPPRFSGLQFPNYSSELNVNALELDDSALYLCASSDGSGGEKLFFGSGTQLSVL.

In its sample, this clone was seen a few times. This chain links TRBV7-3 with TRBJ1-1; 7 bases line up with TRBD1. The CDR3 loop spans 13 amino acids. Germline CDR1 reads SGHTA; CDR2 reads FQGTGA. J was trimmed by 8 bases and V by 5 bases; bases with no gene match: 8. The CDR3: CASSDGTAGEAFF. CDR3 sequence (DNA): TGTGCCAGCAGCGACGGGACAGCCGGGGAAGCTTTCTTT.

The chain has TRBV7-8 and TRBJ2-7, with 7 bases fitting TRBD1. The ends lost 4 bases at V and 5 bases at J; junction bases unmatched: 17. CDR3 length: 17 amino acids. Germline V gives CDR1 SGHVS, CDR2 FQNEAQ. This chain's CDR3 is CASSSRGTGVGLDEQYF. The CDR3 DNA reads as TGTGCCAGCAGCTCCAGAGGAACAGGGGTCGGATTGGACGAGCAGTACTTC. Full variable domain (remainder filled in from reference TRBV7-8 and TRBJ2-7): GAGVSQSPRYKVAKRGQDVALRCDPISGHVSLFWYQQALGQGPEFLTYFQNEAQLDKSGLPSDRFFAERPEGSVSTLKIQRTQQEDSAVYLCASSSRGTGVGLDEQYFGPGTRLTVT.

The chain couples TRBV5-6 to TRBJ1-1, with D unresolved. In germline, CDR1 is SGHDT, CDR2 YYEEEE. V lost 4 bases and J 5 bases, leaving 9 bases between the germline ends. The CDR3 has 12 amino acids. CDR3 region: CASSSGETEAFF. The CDR3 DNA reads as TGTGCCAGCAGCAGTGGTGAAACTGAAGCTTTCTTT.

The V gene is TRBV4-3, the J gene TRBJ2-1; 7 nucleotides agree with TRBD2. Trimming removed 1 base from V and 16 bases from J; junction bases left unmatched: 13. The CDR3 consists of 14 residues. The germline V gene has CDR1 LGHNA and CDR2 YSLEER. The CDR3 DNA sequence: TGCGCCAGCAGCCAAGGTGTGACTAGCACGTTTGGCTTCTTC. Protein: CASSQGVTSTFGFF.

This clone was seen a single time. The chain carries TRBV5-1 and TRBJ2-3, with 7 nucleotides matching TRBD1. The CDR3 consists of 17 residues. V lost 4 bases, J lost 6 bases, and 17 bases stayed unmatched. The germline CDR1 and CDR2 sequences are SGHRS and YFSETQ. In nucleotides, the CDR3 is TGCGCCAGCAGCCTTCCTTTTGGACAGGATGGAATGGATACGCAGTATTTT. This gives the protein CASSLPFGQDGMDTQYF.

The J gene is TRBJ2-1, the V gene TRBV11-2; D is ambiguous. Germline V CDR1 and CDR2: SGHAT, FQNNGV. This CDR3 has 12 amino acids. The V and J ends lost 3 bases and 9 bases respectively, with 9 bases between them. This chain's CDR3 is CASSFGFIEQFF. For the CDR3, the DNA is TGTGCCAGCAGCTTTGGTTTTATTGAGCAGTTCTTC.

This CDR3 is CASGLVLAGVGETQYF. The CDR3 DNA reads as TGTGCTAGTGGTTTGGTACTGGCGGGAGTAGGAGAGACCCAGTACTTC. This chain links TRBV12-5 with TRBJ2-5; 7 bases align to TRBD2. The V and J ends lost 0 bases and 4 bases, in that order; junction bases with no gene match: 8. Germline values: CDR1 LGHNT, CDR2 FRNRAP. The CDR3 sequence is 16 residues long. Variable domain in full (rest from reference TRBV12-5 and TRBJ2-5): DARVTQTPRHKVTEMGQEVTMRCQPILGHNTVFWYRQTMMQGLELLAYFRNRAPLDDSGMPKDRFSAEMPDATLATLKIQPSEPRDSAVYFCASGLVLAGVGETQYFGPGTRLLVL.

CDR3 sequence reads: CASRDRDRGITGELFF. DNA for the CDR3: TGTGCCAGCAGAGACCGGGACAGGGGGATTACCGGGGAGCTGTTTTTT. This chain joins TRBV7-2 and TRBJ2-2, with TRBD1 matching over 11 bases. The CDR3 runs to 16 residues. Germline V gene data show CDR1 as SGHTA and CDR2 as FQGNSA. The junction had 8 bases not matched to a gene; V was cut back by 6 bases and J by 5 bases.

The chain employs TRBV11-2 and TRBJ2-4; D may be TRBD1 (6 bases). The CDR3 totals 15 residues. Germline lookup yields CDR1 SGHAT and CDR2 FQNNGV. The ends were cut back, 1 base at V and 6 bases at J, with 13 bases in the middle. The CDR3 loop is CASSLGPGVRNIQYF. As DNA, the CDR3 is TGTGCCAGCAGCTTAGGCCCAGGGGTTAGAAACATTCAGTACTTC.

This chain links TRBV4-1 with TRBJ1-2; D remains unclear. CDR3 length equals 16 residues. Germline V lookup: CDR1 MGHRA, CDR2 YSYEKL. V was clipped by 0 bases and J by 2 bases, with 13 bases between them. The CDR3 DNA reads TGCGCCAGCAGCCAAGATCAGGTACGGCTGAACTATGGCTACACCTTC. Translated, it gives CASSQDQVRLNYGYTF.

The genes are TRBV19 and TRBJ1-5; 8 nucleotides match TRBD1. Germline-derived CDR1 and CDR2 are LNHDA and SQIVND (reference sequence). The CDR3 length is 13 residues. Losses at the gene ends were 8 bases for V and 5 bases for J; bases not matched to a gene: 5. Here the CDR3 reads CASSSTGDQPQHF. As DNA, the CDR3 is TGTGCCAGTTCGTCGACAGGGGATCAGCCCCAGCATTTT.